Below are 13 T cell receptor beta chains sequenced from a single sample in a study of spatial heterogeneity in lung cancer. The time point is: sample taken at primary tumor resection. TCRdb reprocessed the 5' RACE reads with MiXCR, giving one entry per CDR3 protein. Of about 570 distinct CDR3 sequences listed, 35% were seen once; the top ten hold about a sixth. Sequencing was performed on normal lung tissue next to the tumor, taken at surgery. These receptor sequences come from a male donor with early-stage non-small cell lung cancer.

Points on this clonotype: Because this beta chain is a stray read in a library intended to capture alpha chains, its abundance should not be given much weight. The CDR3 protein is CASSLGPGSYEQYF. The CDR3 DNA reads as TGTGCCAGCAGCCTAGGGCCAGGCTCCTACGAGCAGTACTTC. The rearrangement uses TRBV27 and TRBJ2-7; D is ambiguous. The length of the CDR3 is 14 residues. Germline-derived CDR1 and CDR2 are MNHEY and SMNVEV (reference sequence). Trimming shortened V by 6 bases and J by 0 bases, and 12 bases separated the two germline ends.

Of note for this clonotype: This beta chain is a stray read from a library made for alpha chains; its abundance is not meaningful. The chain combines TRBV6-1 with TRBJ2-7; the match to TRBD2 covers 8 bases. The CDR3 totals 15 residues. Trimming took 6 bases from V and 3 from J; bases not matched to a gene: 10. Germline CDR1 reads MNHNS; CDR2 reads SASEGT. The CDR3: CASSRGSGIFYEQYF. The CDR3 nucleotides read TGTGCCAGCAGCCGGGGTAGCGGGATATTCTACGAGCAGTACTTC.

To note about this clonotype: As an off-target read in a library built for alpha chains, this beta chain has a frequency of little significance. The chain is built from TRBV7-3 and TRBJ2-1, with 7 bases aligning to TRBD2. Losses at the gene ends were 4 bases for V and 0 bases for J; bases not matched to a gene: 3. The CDR3 sequence is 15 residues long. Germline loops: CDR1 SGHTA, CDR2 FQGTGA. The CDR3, as DNA: TGTGCCAGCAGCTACTCGGGAGGCTCCTACAATGAGCAGTTCTTC. This encodes CASSYSGGSYNEQFF.

Note on this clonotype: Found in a library prepared for alpha chains, this beta chain is an off-target read, and its abundance has little meaning. The chain carries TRBV19 and TRBJ2-7, with D maybe TRBD1 (5 bases). Germline CDR1 is LNHDA and CDR2 is SQIVND (reference sequence). The ends were cut back, 4 bases at V and 3 bases at J, with 10 bases in the middle. CDR3 length: 13 residues. The CDR3 sequence is CASSKLQDYEQYF. Written as DNA, the CDR3 is TGTGCCAGTAGTAAACTACAGGACTACGAGCAGTACTTC.

Turning to this clonotype: Since it is a stray read in a library aimed at alpha chains, this beta chain has a size that is not meaningful. V and J are TRBV20-1 and TRBJ2-7; D perhaps matches TRBD2 (6 bases). The CDR3 spans 12 residues. V dropped 7 bases and J dropped 4 bases, with 14 bases sitting between them. CDR1 DFQATT and CDR2 SNEGSKA come from the germline V gene (reference sequence). CDR3 coding DNA: TGCAGTGGAAGAGGGAGGATATACGAGCAGTACTTC. This codes for CSGRGRIYEQYF.

The table lists this clonotype with a few counts. Within a library made for alpha chains, this beta chain is off target, and its count is uninformative. The V gene is TRBV7-9, the J gene TRBJ2-1; D might be TRBD2 (5 bases). This CDR3 is 17 amino acids long. CDR1 is SEHNR, CDR2 FQNEAQ, per germline (reference sequence). The germline V and J ends were trimmed by 0 bases and 1 base, with 13 bases remaining between them. DNA for the CDR3: TGTGCCAGCAGCTTAGCGGGAGACCCCCGGTCCTACAATGAGCAGTTCTTC. This translates into CASSLAGDPRSYNEQFF.

To note about this clonotype: The library was designed around alpha chains, so this beta chain is a stray read whose abundance carries little weight. V is TRBV24-1 and J is TRBJ1-5; D gene unclear. The CDR3 covers 16 residues. V dropped 3 bases and J dropped 1 base, with 12 bases sitting between them. Germline V gene lookup returns CDR1 KGHDR and CDR2 SFDVKD. The CDR3 region has the DNA TGTGCCACCAGTGATCCCCGTGGAGGGAGCAATCAGCCCCAGCATTTT. The encoded protein is CATSDPRGGSNQPQHF.

As to this clonotype: This beta chain slipped into a library made for alpha chains as a stray read, so its size is not meaningful. J is TRBJ2-1 and V is TRBV9; D is unresolved. The CDR3 has 13 residues. The V gene lost 2 bases and the J gene lost 4 bases, with 7 bases spanning the gap. Germline V gives CDR1 SGDLS, CDR2 YYNGEE. CDR3 in amino acids: CASSVTEYNEQFF. Written as DNA, the CDR3 is TGTGCCAGCAGCGTCACCGAGTACAATGAGCAGTTCTTC.

As for this clonotype: This beta chain represents an off-target read in a library built for alpha chains; its size is of limited meaning. This rearrangement joins TRBV4-1 to TRBJ2-7, with D unclear. Germline CDR1 and CDR2: MGHRA and YSYEKL. With 3 bases removed from V and 4 bases from J, the gap between germline ends came to 13 bases. This CDR3 comprises 14 residues. For the CDR3, the DNA is TGCGCCAGCAGCCAGACCAGTGGGCGGTACGAGCAGTACTTC. Translated, it gives CASSQTSGRYEQYF.

This clonotype was seen only a few times. The library was designed around alpha chains, so this beta chain is a stray read whose abundance carries little weight. The rearrangement uses TRBV28 and TRBJ1-2; TRBD1 aligns across 9 bases. Trimming removed 6 bases from V and 12 bases from J; junction bases left unmatched: 11. The CDR3 loop spans 13 amino acids. The germline gives CDR1 MDHEN, CDR2 SYDVKM. CDR3 nucleotide sequence: TGTGCCAGCAGCCTAAACCGCCGGACAGGGGACACCTTC. This codes for CASSLNRRTGDTF.

Regarding this clonotype: For a library built for alpha chains, this beta chain is a stray read; little rests on its size. The chain uses TRBV28 and TRBJ2-1; D unclear. Germline CDR1 and CDR2: MDHEN and SYDVKM. The germline V and J ends were trimmed by 1 base and 6 bases, with 4 bases remaining between them. The CDR3 contains 12 residues. The CDR3 loop reads CASSLFGNEQFF. The CDR3 DNA reads TGTGCCAGCAGTTTATTCGGCAATGAGCAGTTCTTC.

Notes on this clonotype: Because the library targeted alpha chains, this beta chain is an off-target read whose size means little. The V gene is TRBV29-1, the J gene TRBJ2-1; D possibly corresponds to TRBD2 (6 bases). The CDR3 is made up of 14 amino acids. The germline V gene encodes CDR1 SQVTM and CDR2 ANQGSEA. Trimming left V 4 bases short and J 13 bases short, with 23 bases between. As DNA, the CDR3 is TGCAGCGTTGCATCCGCGGGGACGGTACGATACCAGTTCTTC. Translated: CSVASAGTVRYQFF.

This clonotype was counted between two and nine times. The library was built for alpha chains, so this beta chain is an off-target read and its size means little. The gene calls are TRBV7-3 and TRBJ2-3; unclear D gene. Trimming removed 2 bases at V and 3 bases at J, with 9 bases between. In germline, CDR1 is SGHTA, CDR2 FQGTGA. This CDR3 has 14 amino acids. The CDR3 DNA sequence: TGTGCCAGCAGCTTAGGGTATCCAACAGATACGCAGTATTTT. Its protein product is CASSLGYPTDTQYF.